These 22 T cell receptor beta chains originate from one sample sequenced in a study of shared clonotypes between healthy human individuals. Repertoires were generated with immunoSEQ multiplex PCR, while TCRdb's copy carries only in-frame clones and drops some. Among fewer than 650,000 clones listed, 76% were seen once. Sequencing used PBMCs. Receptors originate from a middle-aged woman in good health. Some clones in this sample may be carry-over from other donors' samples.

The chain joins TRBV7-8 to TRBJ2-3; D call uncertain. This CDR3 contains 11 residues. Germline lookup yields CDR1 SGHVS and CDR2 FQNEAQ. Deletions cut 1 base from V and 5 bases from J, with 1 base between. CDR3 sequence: CASSLVDTQYF. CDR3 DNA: TGTGCCAGCAGCTTAGTAGATACGCAGTATTTT.

The CDR3 loop reads CASSLRGAGDEQFF. DNA of the CDR3: TGCGCCAGCAGCTTGAGAGGGGCGGGGGATGAGCAGTTCTTC. This chain joins TRBV5-1 and TRBJ2-1, with TRBD2 matching 7 bases. V dropped 1 base and J dropped 8; count of bases not matched to a gene: 6. Germline values: CDR1 SGHRS, CDR2 YFSETQ. CDR3 size: 14 residues.

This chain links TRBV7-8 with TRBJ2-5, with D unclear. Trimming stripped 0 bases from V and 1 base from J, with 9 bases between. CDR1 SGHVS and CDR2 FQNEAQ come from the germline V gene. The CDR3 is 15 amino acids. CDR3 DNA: TGTGCCAGCAGCTTAGCGTGGGGTCCCCAAGAGACCCAGTACTTC. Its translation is CASSLAWGPQETQYF.

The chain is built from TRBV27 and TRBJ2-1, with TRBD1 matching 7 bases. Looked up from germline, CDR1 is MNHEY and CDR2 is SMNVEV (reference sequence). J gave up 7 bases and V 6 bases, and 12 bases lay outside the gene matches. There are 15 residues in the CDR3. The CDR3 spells CASSVRGLQGNEQFF. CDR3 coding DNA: TGTGCCAGCAGCGTCAGGGGTCTACAGGGGAATGAGCAGTTCTTC.

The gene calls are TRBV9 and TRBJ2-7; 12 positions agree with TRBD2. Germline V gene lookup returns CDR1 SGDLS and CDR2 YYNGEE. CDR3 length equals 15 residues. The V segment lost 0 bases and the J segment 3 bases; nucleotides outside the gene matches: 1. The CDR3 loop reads CASSVATSGSYEQYF. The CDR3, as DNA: TGTGCCAGCAGCGTAGCGACTAGCGGGAGCTACGAGCAGTACTTC.

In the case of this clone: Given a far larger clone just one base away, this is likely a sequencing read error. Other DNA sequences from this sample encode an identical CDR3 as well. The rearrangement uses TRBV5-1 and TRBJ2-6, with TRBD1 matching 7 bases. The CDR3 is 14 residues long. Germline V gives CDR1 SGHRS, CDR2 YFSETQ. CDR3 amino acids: CASSLVEGANVLTF. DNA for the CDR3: TGCGCCAGCAGCTTGGTTGAGGGGGCCAACGTTCTGACTTTC.

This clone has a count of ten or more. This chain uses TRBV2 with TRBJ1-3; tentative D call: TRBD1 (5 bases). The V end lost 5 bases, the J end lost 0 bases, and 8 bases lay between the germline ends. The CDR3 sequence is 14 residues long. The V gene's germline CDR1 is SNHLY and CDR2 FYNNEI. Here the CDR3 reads CASSWDYSGNTIYF. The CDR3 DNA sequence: TGTGCCAGCAGTTGGGACTACTCTGGAAACACCATATATTTT.

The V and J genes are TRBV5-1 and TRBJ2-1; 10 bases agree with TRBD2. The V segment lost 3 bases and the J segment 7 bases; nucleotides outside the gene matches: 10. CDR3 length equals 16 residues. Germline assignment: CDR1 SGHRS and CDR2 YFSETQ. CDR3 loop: CASSSALAGVLNEQFF. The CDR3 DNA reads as TGCGCCAGCAGCTCCGCCCTAGCGGGAGTGTTGAATGAGCAGTTCTTC.

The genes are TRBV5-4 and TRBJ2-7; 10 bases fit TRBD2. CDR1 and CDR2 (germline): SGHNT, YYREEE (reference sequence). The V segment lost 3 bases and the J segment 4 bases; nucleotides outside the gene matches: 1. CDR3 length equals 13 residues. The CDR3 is CASSSAGGYEQYF. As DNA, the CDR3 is TGTGCCAGCAGCTCAGCGGGAGGGTACGAGCAGTACTTC.

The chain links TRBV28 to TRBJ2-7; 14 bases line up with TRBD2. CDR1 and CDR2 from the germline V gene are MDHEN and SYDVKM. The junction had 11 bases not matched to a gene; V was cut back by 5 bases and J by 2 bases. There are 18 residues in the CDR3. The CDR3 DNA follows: TGTGCCAGCAGTCCCACGGGACTAGCGGGAGTAACCGCCTACGAGCAGTACTTC. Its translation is CASSPTGLAGVTAYEQYF.

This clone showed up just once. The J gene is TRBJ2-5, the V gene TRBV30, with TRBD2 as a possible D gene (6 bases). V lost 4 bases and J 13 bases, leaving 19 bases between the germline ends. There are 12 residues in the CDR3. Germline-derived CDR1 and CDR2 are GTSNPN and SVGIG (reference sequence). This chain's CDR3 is CAWTAGGTLLYF. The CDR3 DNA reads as TGTGCCTGGACCGCCGGAGGGACCCTCTTGTACTTC.

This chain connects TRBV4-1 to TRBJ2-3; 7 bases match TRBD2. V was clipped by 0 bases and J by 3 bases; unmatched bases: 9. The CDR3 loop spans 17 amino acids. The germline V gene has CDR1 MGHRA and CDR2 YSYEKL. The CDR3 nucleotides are TGCGCCAGCAGCCAAGAGGGGAGGGTTAGGTGGACAGATACGCAGTATTTT. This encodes CASSQEGRVRWTDTQYF.

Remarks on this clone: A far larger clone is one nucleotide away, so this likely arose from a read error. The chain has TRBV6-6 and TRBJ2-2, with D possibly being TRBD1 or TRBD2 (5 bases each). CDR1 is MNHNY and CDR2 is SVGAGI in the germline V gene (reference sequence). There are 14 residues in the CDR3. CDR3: CASRSGTDTGELSF. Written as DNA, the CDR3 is TGTGCCAGCAGGTCAGGGACGGACACCGGGGAGCTGTCTTTT.

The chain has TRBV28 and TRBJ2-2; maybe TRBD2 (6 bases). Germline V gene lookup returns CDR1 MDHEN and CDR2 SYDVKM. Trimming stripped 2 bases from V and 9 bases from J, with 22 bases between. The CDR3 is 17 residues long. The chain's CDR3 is CASSLPLGRRAIRELFF. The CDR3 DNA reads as TGTGCCAGCAGTTTACCGTTAGGAAGGAGGGCAATTAGGGAGCTGTTTTTT.

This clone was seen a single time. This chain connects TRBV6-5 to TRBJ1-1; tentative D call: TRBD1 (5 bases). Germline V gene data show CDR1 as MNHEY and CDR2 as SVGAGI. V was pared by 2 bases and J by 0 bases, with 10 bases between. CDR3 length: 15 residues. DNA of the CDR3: TGTGCCAGCAGTTACAAGGGGCCCATGAACACTGAAGCTTTCTTT. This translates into CASSYKGPMNTEAFF.

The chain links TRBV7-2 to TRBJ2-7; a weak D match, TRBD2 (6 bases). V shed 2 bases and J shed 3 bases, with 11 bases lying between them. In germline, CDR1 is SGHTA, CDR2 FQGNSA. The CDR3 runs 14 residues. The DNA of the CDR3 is TGTGCCAGCAGCTTATGGCGGGAAGGCTACGAGCAGTACTTC. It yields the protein CASSLWREGYEQYF. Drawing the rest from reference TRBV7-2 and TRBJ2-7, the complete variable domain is GAGVSQSPSNKVTEKGKDVELRCDPISGHTALYWYRQSLGQGLEFLIYFQGNSAPDKSGLPSDRFSAERTGGSVSTLTIQRTQQEDSAVYLCASSLWREGYEQYFGPGTRLTVT.

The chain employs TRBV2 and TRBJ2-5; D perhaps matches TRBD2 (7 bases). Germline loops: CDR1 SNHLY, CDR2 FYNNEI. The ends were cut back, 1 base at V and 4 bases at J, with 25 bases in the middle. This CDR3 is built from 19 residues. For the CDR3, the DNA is TGTGCCAGCAGTGAAGGTCCAATCTCGAACGGGGGGCGCGCAGAGACCCAGTACTTC. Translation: CASSEGPISNGGRAETQYF.

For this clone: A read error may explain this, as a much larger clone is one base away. In DNA form, the CDR3 reads TGTGCCTGGAGTCGAGACACCGGGGAGCTGTCTTTT. As protein: CAWSRDTGELSF. This sequence joins TRBV30 and TRBJ2-2, with D perhaps matching TRBD2 (5 bases). This CDR3 is 12 amino acids long. Germline loops: CDR1 GTSNPN, CDR2 SVGIG (reference sequence).

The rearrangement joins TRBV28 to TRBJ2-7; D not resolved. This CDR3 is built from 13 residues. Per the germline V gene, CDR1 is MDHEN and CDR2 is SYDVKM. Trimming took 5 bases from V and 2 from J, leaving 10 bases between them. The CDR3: CASSTGPPYEQYF. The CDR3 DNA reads TGTGCCAGCAGTACCGGGCCGCCCTACGAGCAGTACTTC.

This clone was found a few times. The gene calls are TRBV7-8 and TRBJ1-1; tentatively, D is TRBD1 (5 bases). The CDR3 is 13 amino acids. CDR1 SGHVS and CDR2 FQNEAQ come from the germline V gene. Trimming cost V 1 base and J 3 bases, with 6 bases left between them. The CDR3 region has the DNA TGTGCCAGCAGCTTAGTGGGGGACACTGAAGCTTTCTTT. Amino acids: CASSLVGDTEAFF. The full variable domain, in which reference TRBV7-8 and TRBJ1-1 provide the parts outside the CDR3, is GAGVSQSPRYKVAKRGQDVALRCDPISGHVSLFWYQQALGQGPEFLTYFQNEAQLDKSGLPSDRFFAERPEGSVSTLKIQRTQQEDSAVYLCASSLVGDTEAFFGQGTRLTVV.

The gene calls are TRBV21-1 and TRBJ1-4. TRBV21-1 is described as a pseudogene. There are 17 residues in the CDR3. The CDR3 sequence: CATTSSGGLRGDEKLFF. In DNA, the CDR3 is TGTGCCACCACCTCCTCCGGGGGGCTTCGGGGAGATGAAAAACTGTTTTTT.

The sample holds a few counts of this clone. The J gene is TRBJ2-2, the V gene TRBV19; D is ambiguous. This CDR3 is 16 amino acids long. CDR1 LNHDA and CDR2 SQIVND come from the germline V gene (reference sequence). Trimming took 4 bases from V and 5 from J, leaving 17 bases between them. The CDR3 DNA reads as TGTGCCAGTAGTACCCAAACCCCGGTTTGGACCGGGGAGCTGTTTTTT. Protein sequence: CASSTQTPVWTGELFF. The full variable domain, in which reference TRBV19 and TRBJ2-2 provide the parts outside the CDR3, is DGGITQSPKYLFRKEGQNVTLSCEQNLNHDAMYWYRQDPGQGLRLIYYSQIVNDFQKGDIAEGYSVSREKKESFPLTVTSAQKNPTAFYLCASSTQTPVWTGELFFGEGSRLTVL.